A selection of T cell receptor beta chains follows, all from one sample in a study of identical twins. TCRdb re-called the 5' RACE reads with MiXCR, one entry per CDR3 protein. Among roughly 720,000 distinct CDR3 sequences listed, 15% to 20% were seen once. This sample was shared with a second study, whose subject was T cells expressing NK-cell markers.

What was sequenced was PBMCs. Receptors originate from a woman between 18 and 29 years old in good health. Each CDR3 is given with its conserved first and last residue. Each record gives: CDR3 protein, CDR3 DNA, J gene, D gene, V gene, clone size. A D gene is named only where the DNA matches it firmly. For some rows the clone size is stated as once, few or many, or as a class when expanded; others skip it.

CDR3 protein: CSAPDLAGGRADTQYF; CDR3 DNA: TGCAGTGCTCCTGACTTAGCGGGGGGGCGTGCGGATACGCAGTATTTT; J gene: TRBJ2-3; D gene: TRBD2; V gene: TRBV20-1; clone size: few
CDR3 protein: CASSSDRREFEAFF; CDR3 DNA: TGTGCCAGCAGTAGCGACCGCAGGGAGTTTGAAGCTTTCTTT; J gene: TRBJ1-1; D gene: .; V gene: TRBV12-3/TRBV12-4; clone size: .
CDR3 protein: CASSGGGKTQYF; CDR3 DNA: TGTGCCAGCAGTGGCGGGGGAAAGACCCAGTACTTC; J gene: TRBJ2-5; D gene: TRBD2; V gene: TRBV5-6; clone size: .
CDR3 protein: CASSFNFQGGEQYF; CDR3 DNA: TGTGCCAGCAGCTTTAATTTCCAGGGGGGGGAGCAGTACTTC; J gene: TRBJ2-7; D gene: .; V gene: TRBV5-5; clone size: few
CDR3 protein: CASSVGLAGVVSYEQYF; CDR3 DNA: TGCGCCAGCAGCGTGGGACTAGCGGGGGTAGTCTCCTACGAGCAGTACTTC; J gene: TRBJ2-7; D gene: TRBD2; V gene: TRBV5-1; clone size: .
CDR3 protein: CASRTGGAYRGYTF; CDR3 DNA: TGTGCCAGCAGGACAGGGGGCGCATATAGGGGCTACACCTTC; J gene: TRBJ1-2; D gene: TRBD1; V gene: TRBV12-3/TRBV12-4; clone size: few
CDR3 protein: CSARTGTGDYNEQFF; CDR3 DNA: TGCAGTGCTAGGACCGGGACAGGGGATTATAATGAGCAGTTCTTC; J gene: TRBJ2-1; D gene: TRBD1; V gene: TRBV20-1; clone size: few
CDR3 protein: CSARDGHEQFF; CDR3 DNA: TGCAGTGCTAGAGATGGGCATGAGCAGTTCTTC; J gene: TRBJ2-1; D gene: .; V gene: TRBV20-1; clone size: .
CDR3 protein: CASSSGTGYTEAFF; CDR3 DNA: TGTGCCAGCAGTTCCGGGACAGGGTACACTGAAGCTTTCTTT; J gene: TRBJ1-1; D gene: TRBD1; V gene: TRBV12-3/TRBV12-4; clone size: many
CDR3 protein: CASSGGMGDTEAFF; CDR3 DNA: TGTGCCAGCAGCGGGGGTATGGGTGACACTGAAGCTTTCTTT; J gene: TRBJ1-1; D gene: .; V gene: TRBV9; clone size: once
CDR3 protein: CSASGPTKYYNEQFF; CDR3 DNA: TGCAGTGCTAGTGGACCGACCAAGTACTACAATGAGCAGTTCTTC; J gene: TRBJ2-1; D gene: .; V gene: TRBV20-1; clone size: .
CDR3 protein: CASSLAQGNEQFF; CDR3 DNA: TGCGCCAGCAGCTTGGCCCAGGGCAATGAGCAGTTCTTC; J gene: TRBJ2-1; D gene: .; V gene: TRBV5-1; clone size: few
CDR3 protein: CASSHSRGTPEAFF; CDR3 DNA: TGCGCCAGCAGCCACTCGCGGGGGACGCCTGAAGCTTTCTTT; J gene: TRBJ1-1; D gene: .; V gene: TRBV4-1; clone size: .
CDR3 protein: CSATGFLAEDTQYF; CDR3 DNA: TGCAGTGCTACCGGATTTCTCGCGGAAGATACGCAGTATTTT; J gene: TRBJ2-3; D gene: .; V gene: TRBV20-1; clone size: many
CDR3 protein: CASSRQARTSGQETQYF; CDR3 DNA: TGTGCCAGCAGCCGCCAGGCCCGGACTAGCGGGCAAGAGACCCAGTACTTC; J gene: TRBJ2-5; D gene: TRBD2; V gene: TRBV7-8; clone size: .
CDR3 protein: CSAREGGVTEAFF; CDR3 DNA: TGCAGTGCTAGAGAAGGGGGAGTTACTGAAGCTTTCTTT; J gene: TRBJ1-1; D gene: .; V gene: TRBV20-1; clone size: many
CDR3 protein: CSATWSRGRGQFF; CDR3 DNA: TGCAGTGCTACCTGGTCGAGGGGACGGGGGCAGTTCTTC; J gene: TRBJ2-1; D gene: .; V gene: TRBV20-1; clone size: .
CDR3 protein: CAIGDHDRETQYF; CDR3 DNA: TGTGCCATCGGAGACCACGACCGGGAGACCCAGTACTTC; J gene: TRBJ2-5; D gene: .; V gene: TRBV10-3; clone size: few
CDR3 protein: CASSTEGASYTGELFF; CDR3 DNA: TGCGCCAGCAGTACCGAGGGGGCTTCGTACACCGGGGAGCTGTTTTTT; J gene: TRBJ2-2; D gene: TRBD1; V gene: TRBV4-3; clone size: .
CDR3 protein: CASSFANEQYF; CDR3 DNA: TGTGCCAGCAGCTTTGCGAACGAGCAGTACTTC; J gene: TRBJ2-7; D gene: .; V gene: TRBV7-8; clone size: .
CDR3 protein: CAISESGLERNEQFF; CDR3 DNA: TGTGCCATCAGTGAGTCAGGACTAGAGAGGAATGAGCAGTTCTTC; J gene: TRBJ2-1; D gene: TRBD2; V gene: TRBV10-3; clone size: few
CDR3 protein: CATSSLAGGHNEQFF; CDR3 DNA: TGTGCCACCAGCAGCTTAGCGGGGGGGCACAATGAGCAGTTCTTC; J gene: TRBJ2-1; D gene: TRBD2; V gene: TRBV15; clone size: .
CDR3 protein: CASDPGLAGGAGELFF; CDR3 DNA: TGTGCTAGTGACCCTGGACTAGCGGGAGGGGCCGGGGAGCTGTTTTTT; J gene: TRBJ2-2; D gene: TRBD2; V gene: TRBV12-5; clone size: .
CDR3 protein: CSVLAVSYNEQFF; CDR3 DNA: TGCAGCGTTTTAGCGGTCTCCTACAATGAGCAGTTCTTC; J gene: TRBJ2-1; D gene: .; V gene: TRBV29-1; clone size: .
CDR3 protein: CSARVAGGGAYNEQFF; CDR3 DNA: TGCAGTGCTAGAGTAGCGGGGGGAGGGGCCTACAATGAGCAGTTCTTC; J gene: TRBJ2-1; D gene: TRBD2; V gene: TRBV20-1; clone size: few
CDR3 protein: CSAIKGETQYF; CDR3 DNA: TGCAGTGCTATTAAGGGGGAGACCCAGTACTTC; J gene: TRBJ2-5; D gene: .; V gene: TRBV20-1; clone size: few
CDR3 protein: CASSQEVVVSRTDTQYF; CDR3 DNA: TGCGCCAGCAGCCAAGAGGTAGTGGTCTCAAGGACAGATACGCAGTATTTT; J gene: TRBJ2-3; D gene: .; V gene: TRBV4-3; clone size: .
CDR3 protein: CASSLRNYGYTF; CDR3 DNA: TGTGCCAGCAGTCTCCGGAACTATGGCTACACCTTC; J gene: TRBJ1-2; D gene: .; V gene: TRBV6-5; clone size: few
CDR3 protein: CASSGGLGLNEQFF; CDR3 DNA: TGCGCCAGCAGTGGGGGACTAGGTCTGAATGAGCAGTTCTTC; J gene: TRBJ2-1; D gene: TRBD2; V gene: TRBV10-1; clone size: many
CDR3 protein: CASSRAGPRADTQYF; CDR3 DNA: TGTGCCAGCTCACGCGCGGGGCCGAGGGCAGATACGCAGTATTTT; J gene: TRBJ2-3; D gene: .; V gene: TRBV18; clone size: few
CDR3 protein: CASSSGARSYEQYF; CDR3 DNA: TGTGCCAGCAGCTCCGGGGCGCGATCCTACGAGCAGTACTTC; J gene: TRBJ2-7; D gene: .; V gene: TRBV7-9; clone size: .
CDR3 protein: CSGTGQGVPDTQYF; CDR3 DNA: TGCAGTGGTACCGGACAGGGTGTACCAGATACGCAGTATTTT; J gene: TRBJ2-3; D gene: TRBD1; V gene: TRBV20-1; clone size: few
CDR3 protein: CASSLLGGVTETQYF; CDR3 DNA: TGTGCTAGCAGCCTCCTCGGGGGGGTAACAGAGACCCAGTACTTC; J gene: TRBJ2-5; D gene: TRBD2; V gene: TRBV7-7; clone size: .
CDR3 protein: CASVDLRYDQPQHF; CDR3 DNA: TGTGCCAGCGTGGACCTTCGGTATGATCAGCCCCAGCATTTT; J gene: TRBJ1-5; D gene: .; V gene: TRBV6-1; clone size: .
CDR3 protein: CASTSDRGNTEAFF; CDR3 DNA: TGTGCCAGTACCTCGGACAGGGGGAACACTGAAGCTTTCTTT; J gene: TRBJ1-1; D gene: TRBD1; V gene: TRBV19; clone size: .
CDR3 protein: CAIGTESYEQYF; CDR3 DNA: TGTGCCATCGGGACAGAATCCTACGAGCAGTACTTC; J gene: TRBJ2-7; D gene: TRBD1; V gene: TRBV10-3; clone size: .
CDR3 protein: CASRRLAGGTGELFF; CDR3 DNA: TGTGCCAGCAGAAGACTAGCGGGGGGCACCGGGGAGCTGTTTTTT; J gene: TRBJ2-2; D gene: TRBD2; V gene: TRBV2; clone size: .
CDR3 protein: CASTRGLAGGIAYEQYF; CDR3 DNA: TGTGCCAGCACCAGGGGGCTAGCGGGAGGAATTGCCTACGAGCAGTACTTC; J gene: TRBJ2-7; D gene: TRBD2; V gene: TRBV6-1; clone size: few
CDR3 protein: CASNPGNSNQPQHF; CDR3 DNA: TGTGCCAGCAATCCGGGGAATAGCAATCAGCCCCAGCATTTT; J gene: TRBJ1-5; D gene: .; V gene: TRBV6-2/TRBV6-3; clone size: .